The 6 T cell receptor beta chains below were found in one sample sequenced in a study of neoadjuvant nivolumab and ipilimumab in lung cancer. The table came from immunoSEQ multiplex PCR; TCRdb's copy has only in-frame clones and leaves some out. The repertoire holds some 25,000 clones, with roughly 80% as singletons. The input for sequencing was tumor tissue, taken after neoadjuvant nivolumab, alone or with ipilimumab, at or shortly before surgery. The receptor set was obtained from an adult with non-small cell lung cancer.

This clone was observed once. The chain has TRBV18 and TRBJ2-1; maybe TRBD1 (6 bases). The CDR3 sequence is 18 residues long. The V and J ends lost 2 bases and 0 bases respectively, with 17 bases between them. Germline V gene lookup returns CDR1 KGHSH and CDR2 LQKENI. CDR3: CASSPRLTGRSSYNEQFF. CDR3 DNA sequence: TGTGCCAGCTCACCAAGACTAACAGGGAGAAGCTCCTACAATGAGCAGTTCTTC.

Only a few counts were recorded for this clone. This sequence joins TRBV2 and TRBJ2-2; D is perhaps TRBD1 (6 bases). Trimming removed 4 bases at V and 1 base at J, with 13 bases between. Looked up from germline, CDR1 is SNHLY and CDR2 is FYNNEI. CDR3 size: 16 residues. CDR3 sequence: CASSGHRVQNTGELFF. The CDR3 nucleotides read TGTGCCAGCAGTGGTCACAGGGTCCAGAACACCGGGGAGCTGTTTTTT. The full variable domain, in which reference TRBV2 and TRBJ2-2 provide the parts outside the CDR3, is EPEVTQTPSHQVTQMGQEVILRCVPISNHLYFYWYRQILGQKVEFLVSFYNNEISEKSEIFDDQFSVERPDGSNFTLKIRSTKLEDSAMYFCASSGHRVQNTGELFFGEGSRLTVL.

The rearrangement links TRBV7-8 to TRBJ2-1; weak D call: TRBD2 (6 bases). This CDR3 spans 13 amino acids. Trimming left V 2 bases short and J 7 bases short, with 9 bases between. Germline CDR1 SGHVS, CDR2 FQNEAQ. DNA of the CDR3: TGTGCCAGCAGCTTAAGTCGGGAGAATGAGCAGTTCTTC. It is translated as CASSLSRENEQFF. Full variable domain (outside the CDR3, taken from reference TRBV7-8 and TRBJ2-1): GAGVSQSPRYKVAKRGQDVALRCDPISGHVSLFWYQQALGQGPEFLTYFQNEAQLDKSGLPSDRFFAERPEGSVSTLKIQRTQQEDSAVYLCASSLSRENEQFFGPGTRLTVL.

The chain employs TRBV7-9 and TRBJ1-3, with D uncertain. Germline V gene sequence: CDR1 SEHNR, CDR2 FQNEAQ (reference sequence). The CDR3 runs to 14 residues. The V gene lost 5 bases and the J gene lost 4 bases, with 12 bases spanning the gap. CDR3: CASSRPERGNTIYF. CDR3 DNA: TGTGCCAGCAGCCGACCCGAGCGGGGAAACACCATATATTTT.

J is TRBJ2-1 and V is TRBV27; 9 bases fit TRBD2. The CDR3 extends over 14 amino acids. Germline values: CDR1 MNHEY, CDR2 SMNVEV (reference sequence). V dropped 0 bases and J dropped 8; count of bases not matched to a gene: 2. For the CDR3, the DNA is TGTGCCAGCAGTTTATCGAGGACTAGCGATGAGCAGTTCTTC. Translation: CASSLSRTSDEQFF.

The chain couples TRBV18 to TRBJ2-1; 9 bases match TRBD1. V lost 1 base to trimming and J lost 7 bases; unmatched junction nucleotides: 14. CDR3 length equals 18 residues. CDR1 KGHSH and CDR2 LQKENI come from the germline V gene. CDR3 in DNA: TGTGCCAGCTCACCACAGGGGGACAGGGCGACCTCAAGGAATGAGCAGTTCTTC. Amino acids: CASSPQGDRATSRNEQFF.